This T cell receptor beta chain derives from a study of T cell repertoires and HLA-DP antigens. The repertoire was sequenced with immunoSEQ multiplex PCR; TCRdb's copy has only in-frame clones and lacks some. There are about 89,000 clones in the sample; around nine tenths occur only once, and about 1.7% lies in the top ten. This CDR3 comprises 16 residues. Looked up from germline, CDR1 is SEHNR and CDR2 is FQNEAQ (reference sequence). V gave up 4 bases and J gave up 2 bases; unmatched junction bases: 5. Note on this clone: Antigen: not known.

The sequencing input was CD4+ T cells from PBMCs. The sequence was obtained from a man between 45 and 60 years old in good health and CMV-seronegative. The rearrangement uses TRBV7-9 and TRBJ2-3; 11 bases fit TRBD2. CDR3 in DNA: TGTGCCAGCAGCTCGGGACTAGCGGAGATCACAGATACGCAGTATTTT. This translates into CASSSGLAEITDTQYF.